This T cell receptor beta chain stems from a study of response to subunit inactivated influenza vaccine. Broader study findings: Researchers suggested that each seasonal influenza vaccination recruits few new T cells.

A note on this clonotype: Antigen unknown.

Germline loops: CDR1 SQVTM, CDR2 ANQGSEA. The V segment lost 5 bases and the J segment 3 bases; nucleotides outside the gene matches: 5. The length of the CDR3 is 16 residues. TCRdb used MiXCR to reprocess the RT-PCR reads, holding one entry per CDR3 protein. Of 700,000 to 900,000 distinct CDR3 sequences in the sample, about 20% were seen once. This receptor was obtained from a middle-aged man who received an inactivated influenza vaccine. The V and J genes are TRBV29-1 and TRBJ2-2; 14 bases agree with TRBD2. The sample in question was PBMCs from blood, obtained about 5 days after vaccination. CDR3 loop: CSVRPGLAGDTGELFF. CDR3 in DNA: TGCAGCGTTAGGCCGGGACTAGCGGGGGACACCGGGGAGCTGTTTTTT.